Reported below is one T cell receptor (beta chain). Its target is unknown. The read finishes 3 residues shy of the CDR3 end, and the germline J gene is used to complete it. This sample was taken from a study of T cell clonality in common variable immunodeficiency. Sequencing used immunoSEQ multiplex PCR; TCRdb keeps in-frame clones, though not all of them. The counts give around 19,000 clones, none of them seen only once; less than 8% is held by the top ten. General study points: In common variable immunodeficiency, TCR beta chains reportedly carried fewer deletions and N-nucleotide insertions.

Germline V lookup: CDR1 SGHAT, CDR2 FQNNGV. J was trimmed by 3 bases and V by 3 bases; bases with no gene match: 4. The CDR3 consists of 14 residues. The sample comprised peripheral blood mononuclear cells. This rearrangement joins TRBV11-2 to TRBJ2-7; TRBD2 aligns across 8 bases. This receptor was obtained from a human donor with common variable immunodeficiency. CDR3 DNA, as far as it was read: TGTGCCAGCAGCTTTAGCGGGGTAAACTACGAG. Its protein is CASSFSGVNYE. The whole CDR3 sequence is CASSFSGVNYEQYF. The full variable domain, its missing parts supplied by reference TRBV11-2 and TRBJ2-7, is EAGVAQSPRYKIIEKRQSVAFWCNPISGHATLYWYQQILGQGPKLLIQFQNNGVVDDSQLPKDRFSAERLKGVDSTLKIQPAKLEDSAVYLCASSFSGVNYEQYFGPGTRLTVT.